This TCR beta chain was captured by sequencing in a study of metastatic and nonmetastatic thyroid tumors. TCRdb reprocessed the PCR reads via MiXCR. The sample has some 29,000 clones; roughly 3.7% are singletons. Treatment of any kind had been given to no patient before thyroid surgery. This clone was seen more than once but under ten times. This CDR3 fails to terminate in the conserved phenylalanine or tryptophan, so it likely reflects a read error. Sequencing was done on a sample of blood. The receptor's source is a male donor with papillary thyroid cancer or a benign thyroid nodule (not recorded which). Some clones in this sample may be carry-over from other donors' samples.

The CDR3 sequence: CASSYGDGGGTGYGYTL. The CDR3 coding sequence is TGTGCCAGCAGTTACGGCGACGGGGGGGGAACGGGGTATGGCTACACCCTC. The chain couples TRBV6-2 or TRBV6-3 to TRBJ1-2, with a tentative D call TRBD1 (5 bases). Germline CDR1 MNHEY, CDR2 SVGEGT. There are 17 residues in the CDR3. Trimming took 2 bases from V and 5 from J, leaving 21 bases between them.